This T cell receptor (beta chain) was identified in a study of response to subunit inactivated influenza vaccine. Overall study findings and caveats: The authors suggested that every seasonal influenza vaccination recruits few new T cells.

This clonotype was recorded at least ten times. What it binds is not known. TCRdb reanalysed the RT-PCR reads using MiXCR and keeps one entry per CDR3 protein. The sample has 630,000 or so distinct CDR3 sequences, approximately 15% seen once. V trimming: 6 bases; J trimming: 0 bases; junction bases outside the gene matches: 7. The CDR3 consists of 17 residues. In germline, CDR1 is SQVTM, CDR2 ANQGSEA. The receptor's source is a man aged 50 to 60 who received an inactivated influenza vaccine. The V call is TRBV29-1, the J call TRBJ2-1; 14 bases align to TRBD2. Sample: PBMCs from blood, taken 11 to 12 days after vaccination. The CDR3 coding sequence is TGCAGCGTGCCCGGGACTAGCGGGAGCAGCTCCTACAATGAGCAGTTCTTC. Its translation: CSVPGTSGSSSYNEQFF.